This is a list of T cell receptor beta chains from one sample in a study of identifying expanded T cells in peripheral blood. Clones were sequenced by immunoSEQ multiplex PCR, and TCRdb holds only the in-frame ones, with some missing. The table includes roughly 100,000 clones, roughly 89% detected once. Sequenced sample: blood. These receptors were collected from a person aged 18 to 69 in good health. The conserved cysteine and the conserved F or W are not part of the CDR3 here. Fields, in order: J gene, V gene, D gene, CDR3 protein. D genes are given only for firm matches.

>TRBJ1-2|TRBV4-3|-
ASSQDLSPLRVTYGYT
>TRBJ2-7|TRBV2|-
ASRPPRDPYEQY
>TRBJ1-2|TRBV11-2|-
ASSLARDHGYT
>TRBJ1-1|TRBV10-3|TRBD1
AISAGDRVTAF
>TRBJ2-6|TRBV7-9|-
ASTLPQGEAGSGANVLT
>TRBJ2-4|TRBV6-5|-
ASSQSRPFGIQY
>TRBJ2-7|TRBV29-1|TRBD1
SVEGLGQGGFYEQY
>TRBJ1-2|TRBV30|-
AWSVTGNYGYT
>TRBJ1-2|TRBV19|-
ASSFGGEGYGYT
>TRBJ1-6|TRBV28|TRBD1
ASSLWGWDRDSRSPLH
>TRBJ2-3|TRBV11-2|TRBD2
ASSLWPSGYTDTQY
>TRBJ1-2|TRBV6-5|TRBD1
ASSRGTEYGYT
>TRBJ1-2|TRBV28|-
ASSPTGHYGYT
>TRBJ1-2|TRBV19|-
ASSTTGQSYGYT
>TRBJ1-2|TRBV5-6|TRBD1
ASSRPGQGPNYGYT